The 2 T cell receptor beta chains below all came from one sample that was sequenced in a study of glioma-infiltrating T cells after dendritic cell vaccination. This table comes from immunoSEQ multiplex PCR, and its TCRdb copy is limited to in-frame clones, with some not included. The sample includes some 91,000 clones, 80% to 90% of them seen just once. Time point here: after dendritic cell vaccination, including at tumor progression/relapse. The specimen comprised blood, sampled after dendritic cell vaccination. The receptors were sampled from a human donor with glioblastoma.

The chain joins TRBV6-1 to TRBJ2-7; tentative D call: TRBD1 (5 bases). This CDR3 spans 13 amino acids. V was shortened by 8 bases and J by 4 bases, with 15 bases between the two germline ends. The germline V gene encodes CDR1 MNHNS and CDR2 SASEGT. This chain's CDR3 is CASEDNSKYEQYF. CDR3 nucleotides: TGTGCCAGCGAGGACAATAGTAAGTACGAGCAGTACTTC.

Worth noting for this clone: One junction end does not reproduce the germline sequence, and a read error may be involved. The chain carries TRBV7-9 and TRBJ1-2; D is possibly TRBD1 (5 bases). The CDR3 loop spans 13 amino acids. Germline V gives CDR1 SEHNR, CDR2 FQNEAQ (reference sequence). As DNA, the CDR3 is TGTGCCAGCACCCCAACGGCAGGGAAGGTATTAGCCTTC. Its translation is CASTPTAGKVLAF.